This entry lists 2 T cell receptor beta chains sequenced from one sample in a study of CD8 T cells in Susac syndrome. An input of roughly 0.5 to 1 ug of RNA was subjected to reverse transcription using random hexamers. MiXCR, applied by TCRdb to the immunoSEQ multiplex PCR reads, yields one record per CDR3 protein. Of under 200,000 distinct CDR3 sequences in the sample, 90% to 95% were seen once. Input material: CD4+ T cells from PBMCs. These receptors came from a human donor with Susac syndrome.

The chain combines TRBV20-1 with TRBJ1-2; 7 bases fit TRBD1. Germline lookup yields CDR1 DFQATT and CDR2 SNEGSKA (reference sequence). The V and J ends lost 4 bases and 3 bases, in that order; junction bases with no gene match: 8. The CDR3 contains 14 residues. CDR3 sequence reads: CSATPQGTYYGYTF. The CDR3 bases are TGCAGTGCTACCCCACAGGGGACCTACTATGGCTACACCTTC.

The chain joins TRBV6-1 to TRBJ2-7; no clear D gene. The germline V gene has CDR1 MNHNS and CDR2 SASEGT. V was cut by 1 base and J by 9 bases, with 16 bases left in between. This CDR3 is 14 amino acids long. CDR3 bases: TGTGCCAGCAGTGAAGAAGGCCTGGGTCTGGGGCAGTACTTC. Its translation is CASSEEGLGLGQYF.